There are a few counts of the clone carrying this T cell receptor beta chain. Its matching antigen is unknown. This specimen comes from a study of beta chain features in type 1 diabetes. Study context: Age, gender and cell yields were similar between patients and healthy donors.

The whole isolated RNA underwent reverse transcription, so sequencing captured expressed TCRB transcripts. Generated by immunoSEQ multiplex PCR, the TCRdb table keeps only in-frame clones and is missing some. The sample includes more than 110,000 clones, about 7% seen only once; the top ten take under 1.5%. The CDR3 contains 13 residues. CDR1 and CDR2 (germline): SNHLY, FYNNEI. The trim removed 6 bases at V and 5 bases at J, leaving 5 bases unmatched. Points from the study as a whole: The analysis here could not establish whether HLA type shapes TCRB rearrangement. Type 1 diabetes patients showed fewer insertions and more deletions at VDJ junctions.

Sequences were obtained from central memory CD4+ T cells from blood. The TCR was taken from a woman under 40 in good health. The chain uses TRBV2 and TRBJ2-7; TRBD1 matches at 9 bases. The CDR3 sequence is CASRADRGDEQYF. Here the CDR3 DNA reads TGTGCCAGCAGGGCAGACAGGGGGGACGAGCAGTACTTC.